This is a list of T cell receptor beta chains from one sample in a study of post-analysis software for immune sequencing data. TCRdb fed the PCR reads into MiXCR, producing one record per CDR3 protein. The profile covers under 200,000 distinct CDR3 sequences, with roughly 40% appearing a single time and roughly 28% taken by the ten largest. Here the sequenced sample was blood, taken after autologous hematopoietic stem cell transplantation. Receptors originate from a girl aged 5-17 years with multiple sclerosis. The CDR3 runs from the conserved cysteine through the conserved F or W. Fields, in order: CDR3 protein, CDR3 DNA, V gene, J gene, clone size, D gene. A D gene is named only where the DNA matches it firmly. Size is stated for part of the rows, as once, few or many counts, or as a class when the clone is expanded.

CASSLAPLGQGADNEQFF,TGTGCCAGCAGCTTAGCTCCATTAGGACAGGGGGCCGACAATGAGCAGTTCTTC,TRBV7-8,TRBJ2-1,few,TRBD1
CASSRADSYNEQFF,TGTGCCAGCTCACGAGCGGACTCCTACAATGAGCAGTTCTTC,TRBV18,TRBJ2-1,few,.
CASSTRTSGPSGETQYF,TGTGCCAGCAGCACCCGGACTAGCGGACCCTCCGGGGAGACCCAGTACTTC,TRBV5-4,TRBJ2-5,few,TRBD2
CASSEVGGPEAFF,TGTGCCAGCAGTGAAGTGGGGGGCCCTGAAGCTTTCTTT,TRBV6-1,TRBJ1-1,.,.
CASRTSGRANEQFF,TGTGCCAGCAGAACTAGCGGGAGGGCCAATGAGCAGTTCTTC,TRBV11-1,TRBJ2-1,.,TRBD2
CASSYFISVGGSYNEQFF,TGTGCCAGCAGTTACTTTATTAGCGTGGGGGGTTCCTACAATGAGCAGTTCTTC,TRBV6-5,TRBJ2-1,.,.
CASSPLGDPVYNEQFF,TGTGCCAGCAGTCCGCTCGGGGACCCCGTTTACAATGAGCAGTTCTTC,TRBV12-3/TRBV12-4,TRBJ2-1,once,.
CASSVTSGRETQYF,TGCGCCAGCAGCGTGACTAGCGGGAGAGAGACCCAGTACTTC,TRBV5-1,TRBJ2-5,few,TRBD2
CASSSRTGWKFEAFF,TGTGCCAGCAGCTCAAGGACAGGGTGGAAGTTTGAAGCTTTCTTT,TRBV11-2,TRBJ1-1,.,TRBD1
CASSLATGQGYEQYF,TGTGCCAGCAGCTTAGCGACGGGACAGGGCTACGAGCAGTACTTC,TRBV7-8,TRBJ2-7,.,TRBD1
CSAEKHWTSGGSSYEQYF,TGCAGTGCCGAAAAACACTGGACTAGCGGGGGCTCTTCCTACGAGCAGTACTTC,TRBV20-1,TRBJ2-7,.,TRBD2
CASTAGNNEQFF,TGTGCCAGCACGGCGGGGAACAATGAGCAGTTCTTC,TRBV12-3/TRBV12-4,TRBJ2-1,.,.
CASSLSPTMNTEAFF,TGTGCCAGCAGCTTATCCCCAACCATGAACACTGAAGCTTTCTTT,TRBV7-3,TRBJ1-1,.,.
CASTYESGTEAFF,TGTGCCAGCACATATGAATCCGGCACTGAAGCTTTCTTT,TRBV6-5,TRBJ1-1,.,.
CASSQEGGSTDTRYF,TGTGCCAGCAGCCAAGAGGGCGGTAGCACAGATACGCGGTATTTT,TRBV3-1,TRBJ2-3,.,.
CSARDLTSSTDNEQFF,TGCAGTGCTAGAGATCTGACTAGCAGTACTGACAATGAGCAGTTCTTC,TRBV20-1,TRBJ2-1,.,TRBD2
CASSLGDTYNEQFF,TGTGCCAGCAGTTTGGGGGACACCTACAATGAGCAGTTCTTC,TRBV12-3/TRBV12-4,TRBJ2-1,few,.
CASSYRTGGEQYF,TGTGCCAGCAGTTACCGGACAGGGGGAGAGCAGTACTTC,TRBV6-2/TRBV6-3,TRBJ2-7,many,TRBD1
CASSSGFYNEQFF,TGTGCCAGCAGCTCGGGATTCTACAATGAGCAGTTCTTC,TRBV7-9,TRBJ2-1,.,.
CASSQTRREYEQYF,TGTGCCAGCTCACAAACGCGCAGAGAATACGAGCAGTACTTC,TRBV18,TRBJ2-7,few,.
CASSLLAGDLRYNEQFF,TGTGCCAGCAGCCTTCTAGCGGGAGACCTCAGATACAATGAGCAGTTCTTC,TRBV13,TRBJ2-1,few,TRBD2
CASRNRGVNEQFF,TGTGCCAGCAGGAACAGGGGAGTGAATGAGCAGTTCTTC,TRBV7-8,TRBJ2-1,.,TRBD1
CASSLGTSVRRGETQYF,TGTGCCAGCAGTTTGGGGACTAGCGTCCGGAGAGGAGAGACCCAGTACTTC,TRBV28,TRBJ2-5,.,TRBD2
CATSDSNFSNEQFF,TGTGCCACCAGTGACTCGAATTTCTCCAATGAGCAGTTCTTC,TRBV24-1,TRBJ2-1,.,.
CASKPGRTLLETQYF,TGTGCCAGCAAGCCGGGACGGACCCTCCTGGAGACCCAGTACTTC,TRBV28,TRBJ2-5,.,.
CASSLQGSHEKLFF,TGTGCCAGCAGCCTACAGGGGAGCCATGAAAAACTGTTTTTT,TRBV3-1,TRBJ1-4,.,TRBD1
CSVERFPWGYTF,TGCAGCGTTGAGCGATTCCCGTGGGGCTACACCTTC,TRBV29-1,TRBJ1-2,.,.
CASSLRLAGVYEQYF,TGTGCCAGCAGTTTGCGACTAGCGGGAGTGTACGAGCAGTACTTC,TRBV27,TRBJ2-7,.,TRBD2
CASSYPGGLYEQYF,TGTGCCAGCAGTTACCCGGGGGGCCTCTACGAGCAGTACTTC,TRBV6-6,TRBJ2-7,many,.
CASSLIQVGEKLFF,TGTGCCAGCAGCTTAATACAAGTAGGGGAAAAACTGTTTTTT,TRBV7-9,TRBJ1-4,.,.
CSANLGEADTQYF,TGCAGTGCCAACCTCGGAGAGGCAGATACGCAGTATTTT,TRBV20-1,TRBJ2-3,.,.
CASTSGPSPLHF,TGTGCCAGCACCTCGGGGCCCTCACCCCTCCACTTT,TRBV27,TRBJ1-6,once,.
CASSQDRGRMGEQFF,TGCGCCAGCAGCCAAGACAGGGGGCGCATGGGTGAGCAGTTCTTC,TRBV4-1,TRBJ2-1,.,TRBD1